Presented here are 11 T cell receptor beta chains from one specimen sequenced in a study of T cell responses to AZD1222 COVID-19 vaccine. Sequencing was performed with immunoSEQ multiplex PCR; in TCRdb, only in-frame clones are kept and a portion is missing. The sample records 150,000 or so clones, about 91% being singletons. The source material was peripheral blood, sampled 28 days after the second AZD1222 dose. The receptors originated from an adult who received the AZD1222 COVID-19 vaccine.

The CDR3 DNA sequence: TGCGCCAGCAGCCAAGTGGTTGATGAAAAACTGTTTTTT. Its translation is CASSQVVDEKLFF. The chain has TRBV4-1 and TRBJ1-4, with D hard to call. V shed 1 base and J shed 6 bases, with 6 bases lying between them. CDR1 and CDR2 (germline): MGHRA, YSYEKL. This CDR3 has 13 amino acids.

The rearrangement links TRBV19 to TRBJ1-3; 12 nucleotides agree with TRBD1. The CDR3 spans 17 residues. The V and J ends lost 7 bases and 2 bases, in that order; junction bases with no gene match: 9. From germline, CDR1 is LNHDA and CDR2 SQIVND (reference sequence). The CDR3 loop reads CASTYSWDRGPGNTIYF. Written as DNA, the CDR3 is TGTGCCAGTACTTATAGCTGGGACAGGGGGCCTGGAAACACCATATATTTT.

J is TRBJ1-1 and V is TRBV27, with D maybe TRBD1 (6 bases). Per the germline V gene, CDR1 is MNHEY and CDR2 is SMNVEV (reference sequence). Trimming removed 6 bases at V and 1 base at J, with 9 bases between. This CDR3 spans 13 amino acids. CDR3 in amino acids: CASRQGQNTEAFF. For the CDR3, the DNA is TGTGCCAGCAGGCAGGGACAGAACACTGAAGCTTTCTTT.

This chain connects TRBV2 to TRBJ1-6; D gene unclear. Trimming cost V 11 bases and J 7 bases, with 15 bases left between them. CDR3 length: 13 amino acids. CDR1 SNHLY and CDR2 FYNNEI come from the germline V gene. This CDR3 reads CAGAMGPNSPLHF. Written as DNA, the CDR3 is TGTGCCGGAGCCATGGGCCCCAATTCACCCCTCCACTTT.

CDR3 nucleotides: TGTGCCAGCAGCCAAGGTGACGGTACCTACGAGCAGTACTTC. Translating it yields CASSQGDGTYEQYF. This chain links TRBV3-1 (or the pseudogene TRBV3-2) with TRBJ2-7, with D uncertain. V dropped 1 base and J dropped 2 bases, with 9 bases sitting between them. This CDR3 region has 14 residues. The germline V gene encodes CDR1 LGHDT and CDR2 YNNKEL (reference sequence).

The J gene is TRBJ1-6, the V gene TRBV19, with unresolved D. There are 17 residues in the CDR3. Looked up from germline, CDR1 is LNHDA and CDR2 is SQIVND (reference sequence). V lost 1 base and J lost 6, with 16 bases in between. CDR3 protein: CASSIAPSGSFNSPLHF. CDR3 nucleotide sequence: TGTGCCAGTAGTATAGCCCCCTCCGGCAGCTTTAATTCACCCCTCCACTTT.

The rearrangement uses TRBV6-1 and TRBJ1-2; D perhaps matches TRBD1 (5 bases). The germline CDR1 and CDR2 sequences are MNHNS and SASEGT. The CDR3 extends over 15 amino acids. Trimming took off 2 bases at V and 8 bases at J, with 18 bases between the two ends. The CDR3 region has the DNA TGTGCCAGCAGTGAAACGGAGTCTGGGGCTGGGGGCTACACCTTC. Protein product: CASSETESGAGGYTF.

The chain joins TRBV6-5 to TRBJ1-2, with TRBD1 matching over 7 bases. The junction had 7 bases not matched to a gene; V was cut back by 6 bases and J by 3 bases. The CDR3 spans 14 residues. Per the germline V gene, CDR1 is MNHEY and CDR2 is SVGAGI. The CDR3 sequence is CASRAPGQYYGYTF. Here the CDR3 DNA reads TGTGCCAGCAGGGCACCGGGACAGTACTATGGCTACACCTTC.

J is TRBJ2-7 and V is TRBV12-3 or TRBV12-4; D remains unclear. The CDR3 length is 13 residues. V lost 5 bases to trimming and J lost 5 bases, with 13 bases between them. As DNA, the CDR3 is TGTGCCAGCAGTACGATAAGGGCCCACGAGCAGTACTTC. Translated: CASSTIRAHEQYF.

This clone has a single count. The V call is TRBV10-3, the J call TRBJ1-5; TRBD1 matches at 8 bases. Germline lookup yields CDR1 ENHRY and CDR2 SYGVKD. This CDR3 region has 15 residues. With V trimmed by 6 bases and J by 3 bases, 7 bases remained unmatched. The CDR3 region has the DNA TGTGCCATCAGCGGACAGGGTGATCTCAATCAGCCCCAGCATTTT. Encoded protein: CAISGQGDLNQPQHF.

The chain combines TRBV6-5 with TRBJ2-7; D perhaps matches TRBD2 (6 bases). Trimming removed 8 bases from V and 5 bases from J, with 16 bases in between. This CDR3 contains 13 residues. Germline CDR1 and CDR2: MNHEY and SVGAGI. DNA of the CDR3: TGTGCCAGCGGGGTAGGGAGGTGGCACGAGCAGTACTTC. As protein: CASGVGRWHEQYF.